This T cell receptor beta chain derives from a study of tumour-infiltrating T cells in Burkitt lymphoma. For the study at large: Productive clonality predicted overall and progression-free survival.

Germline V gene sequence: CDR1 LNHDA, CDR2 SQIVND (reference sequence). The CDR3 contains 14 residues. V lost 5 bases to trimming and J lost 5 bases; unmatched junction nucleotides: 5. Assay: immunoSEQ multiplex PCR; the TCRdb copy retains only in-frame clones and omits some. The sample includes 5,000 to 7,000 clones, roughly a tenth of them seen just once. The chain joins TRBV19 to TRBJ1-4, with TRBD1 matching 7 bases. Source material: tumor tissue. This clonotype was obtained from a human donor with diffuse large B-cell lymphoma. CDR3 residues: CASSLQGINEKLFF. CDR3 coding DNA: TGTGCCAGTAGTTTACAGGGGATAAATGAAAAACTGTTTTTT.